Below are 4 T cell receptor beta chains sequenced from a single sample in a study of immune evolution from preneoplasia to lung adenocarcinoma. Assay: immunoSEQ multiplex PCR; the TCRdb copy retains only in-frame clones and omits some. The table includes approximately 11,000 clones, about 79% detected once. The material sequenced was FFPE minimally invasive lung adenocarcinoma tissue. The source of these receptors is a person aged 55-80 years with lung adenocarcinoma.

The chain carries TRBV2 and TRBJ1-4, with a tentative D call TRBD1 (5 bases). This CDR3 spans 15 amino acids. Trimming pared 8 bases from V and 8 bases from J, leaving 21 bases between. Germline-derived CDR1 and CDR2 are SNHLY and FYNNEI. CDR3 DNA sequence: TGTGCCAGCTATTCTAGGGGCCAACGGGGGGAAAAACTGTTTTTT. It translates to CASYSRGQRGEKLFF.

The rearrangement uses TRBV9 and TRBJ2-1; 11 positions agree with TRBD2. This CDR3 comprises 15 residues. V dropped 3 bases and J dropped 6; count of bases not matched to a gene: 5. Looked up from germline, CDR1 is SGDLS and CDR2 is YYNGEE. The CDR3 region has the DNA TGTGCCAGCAGCGAACTAGCGGGAGTTTCCAATGAGCAGTTCTTC. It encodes CASSELAGVSNEQFF.

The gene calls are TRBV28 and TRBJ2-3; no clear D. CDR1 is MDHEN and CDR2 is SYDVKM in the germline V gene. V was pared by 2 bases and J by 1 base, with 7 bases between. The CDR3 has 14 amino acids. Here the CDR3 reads CASSLDFRTDTQYF. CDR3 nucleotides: TGTGCCAGCAGTTTAGATTTCCGCACAGATACGCAGTATTTT.

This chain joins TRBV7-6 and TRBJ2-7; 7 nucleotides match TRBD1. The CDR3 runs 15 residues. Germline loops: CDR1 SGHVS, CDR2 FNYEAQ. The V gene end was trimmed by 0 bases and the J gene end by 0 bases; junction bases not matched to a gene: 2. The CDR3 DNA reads TGTGCCAGCAGCTTAGCTACAGGGGCCTCCTACGAGCAGTACTTC. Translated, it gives CASSLATGASYEQYF.